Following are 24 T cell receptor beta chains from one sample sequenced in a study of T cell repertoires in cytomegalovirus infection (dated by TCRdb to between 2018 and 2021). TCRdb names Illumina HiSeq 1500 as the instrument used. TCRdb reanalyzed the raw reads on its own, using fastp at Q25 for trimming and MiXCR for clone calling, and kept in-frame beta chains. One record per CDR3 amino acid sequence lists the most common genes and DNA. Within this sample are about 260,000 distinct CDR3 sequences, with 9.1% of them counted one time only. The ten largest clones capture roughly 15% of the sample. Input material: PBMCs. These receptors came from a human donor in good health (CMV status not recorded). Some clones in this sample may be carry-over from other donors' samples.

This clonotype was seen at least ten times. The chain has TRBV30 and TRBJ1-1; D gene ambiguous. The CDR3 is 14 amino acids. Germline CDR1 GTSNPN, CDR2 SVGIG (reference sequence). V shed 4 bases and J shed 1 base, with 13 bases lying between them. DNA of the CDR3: TGTGCCTGGAATAATCACCTACAGAACACTGAAGCTTTCTTT. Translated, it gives CAWNNHLQNTEAFF.

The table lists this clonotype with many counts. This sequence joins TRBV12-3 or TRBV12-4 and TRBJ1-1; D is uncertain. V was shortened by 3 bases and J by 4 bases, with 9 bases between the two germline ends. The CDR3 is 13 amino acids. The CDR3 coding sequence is TGTGCCAGCAGTTTGCAGACCCTCACTGAAGCTTTCTTT. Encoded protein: CASSLQTLTEAFF.

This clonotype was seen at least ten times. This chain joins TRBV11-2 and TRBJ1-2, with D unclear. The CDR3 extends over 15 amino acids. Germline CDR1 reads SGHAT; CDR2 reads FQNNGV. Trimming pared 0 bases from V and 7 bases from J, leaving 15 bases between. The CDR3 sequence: CASSLDSAGLGGYTF. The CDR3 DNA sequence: TGTGCCAGCAGCTTAGATTCGGCCGGGTTAGGTGGCTACACCTTC.

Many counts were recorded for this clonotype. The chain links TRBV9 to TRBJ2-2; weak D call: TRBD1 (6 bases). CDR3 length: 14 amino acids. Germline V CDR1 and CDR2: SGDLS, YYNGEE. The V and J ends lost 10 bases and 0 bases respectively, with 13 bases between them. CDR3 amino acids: CARDGTTNTGELFF. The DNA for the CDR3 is TGTGCCCGCGACGGGACAACGAACACCGGGGAGCTGTTTTTT.

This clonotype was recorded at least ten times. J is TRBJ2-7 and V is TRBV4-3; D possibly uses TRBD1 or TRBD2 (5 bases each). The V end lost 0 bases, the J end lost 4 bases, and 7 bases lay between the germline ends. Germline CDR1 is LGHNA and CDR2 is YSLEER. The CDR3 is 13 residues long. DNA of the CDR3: TGCGCCAGCAGCCAAGAGAGGGGTTACGAGCAGTACTTC. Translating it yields CASSQERGYEQYF.

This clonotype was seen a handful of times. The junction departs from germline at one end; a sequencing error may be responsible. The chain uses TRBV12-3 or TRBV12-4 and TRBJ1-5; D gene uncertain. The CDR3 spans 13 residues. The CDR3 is CASRLAWGQPQHF. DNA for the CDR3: TGTGCCAGCAGGTTAGCATGGGGTCAGCCCCAGCATTTT.

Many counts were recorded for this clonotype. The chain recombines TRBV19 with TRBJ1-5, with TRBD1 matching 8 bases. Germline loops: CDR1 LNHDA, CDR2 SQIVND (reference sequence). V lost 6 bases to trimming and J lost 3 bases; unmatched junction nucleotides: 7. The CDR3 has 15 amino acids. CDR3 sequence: CASRTGEGFNQPQHF. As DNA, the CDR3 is TGTGCCAGTAGGACAGGGGAAGGTTTCAATCAGCCCCAGCATTTT.

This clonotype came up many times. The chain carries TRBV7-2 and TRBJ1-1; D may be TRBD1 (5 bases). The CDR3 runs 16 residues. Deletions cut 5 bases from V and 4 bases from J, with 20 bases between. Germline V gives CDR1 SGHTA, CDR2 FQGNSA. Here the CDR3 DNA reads TGTGCCAGCAGCATGTTTGGGGGTTCGGTTGGCACTGAAGCTTTCTTT. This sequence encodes CASSMFGGSVGTEAFF.

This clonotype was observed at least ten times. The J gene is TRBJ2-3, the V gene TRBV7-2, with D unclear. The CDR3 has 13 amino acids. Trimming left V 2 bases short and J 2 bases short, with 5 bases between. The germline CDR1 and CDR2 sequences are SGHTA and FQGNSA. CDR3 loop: CASSLYDTDTQYF. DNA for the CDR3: TGTGCCAGCAGCTTATACGACACAGATACGCAGTATTTT. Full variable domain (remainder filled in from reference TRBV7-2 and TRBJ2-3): GAGVSQSPSNKVTEKGKDVELRCDPISGHTALYWYRQSLGQGLEFLIYFQGNSAPDKSGLPSDRFSAERTGGSVSTLTIQRTQQEDSAVYLCASSLYDTDTQYFGPGTRLTVL.

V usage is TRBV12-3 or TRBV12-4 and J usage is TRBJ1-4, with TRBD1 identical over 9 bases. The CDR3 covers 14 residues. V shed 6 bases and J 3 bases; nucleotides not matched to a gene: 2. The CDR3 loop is CASRRTGANEKLFF. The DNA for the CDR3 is TGTGCCAGCAGGAGGACAGGGGCTAATGAAAAACTGTTTTTT.

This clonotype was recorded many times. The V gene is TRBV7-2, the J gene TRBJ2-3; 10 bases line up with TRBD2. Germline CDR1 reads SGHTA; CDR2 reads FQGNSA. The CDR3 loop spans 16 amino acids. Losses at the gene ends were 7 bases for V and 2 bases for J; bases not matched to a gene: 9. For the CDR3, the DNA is TGTGCCAGCAACTTTCGAAGCGGGAGGGCCACAGATACGCAGTATTTT. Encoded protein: CASNFRSGRATDTQYF. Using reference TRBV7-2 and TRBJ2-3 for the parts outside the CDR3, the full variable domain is GAGVSQSPSNKVTEKGKDVELRCDPISGHTALYWYRQSLGQGLEFLIYFQGNSAPDKSGLPSDRFSAERTGGSVSTLTIQRTQQEDSAVYLCASNFRSGRATDTQYFGPGTRLTVL.

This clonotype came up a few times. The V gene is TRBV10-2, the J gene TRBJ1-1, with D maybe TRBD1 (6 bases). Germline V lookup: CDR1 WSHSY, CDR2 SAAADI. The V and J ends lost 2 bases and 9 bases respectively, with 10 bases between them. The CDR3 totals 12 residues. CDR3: CASSEPTGQAFF. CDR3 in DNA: TGCGCCAGCAGTGAGCCGACAGGCCAAGCTTTCTTT.

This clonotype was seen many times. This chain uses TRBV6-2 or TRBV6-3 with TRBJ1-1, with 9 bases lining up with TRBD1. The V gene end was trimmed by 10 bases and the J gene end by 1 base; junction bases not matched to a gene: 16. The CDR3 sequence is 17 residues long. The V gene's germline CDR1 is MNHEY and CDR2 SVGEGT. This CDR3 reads CATRRFATGGENTEAFF. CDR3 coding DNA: TGTGCCACCCGGCGTTTCGCGACAGGGGGAGAGAACACTGAAGCTTTCTTT.

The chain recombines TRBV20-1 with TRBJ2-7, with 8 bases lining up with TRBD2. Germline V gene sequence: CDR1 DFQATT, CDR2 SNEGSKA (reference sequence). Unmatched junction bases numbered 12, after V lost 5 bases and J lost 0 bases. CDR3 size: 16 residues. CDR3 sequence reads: CSAGGWSSGASYEQYF. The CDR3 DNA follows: TGCAGTGCTGGGGGGTGGAGTAGCGGGGCCTCCTACGAGCAGTACTTC.

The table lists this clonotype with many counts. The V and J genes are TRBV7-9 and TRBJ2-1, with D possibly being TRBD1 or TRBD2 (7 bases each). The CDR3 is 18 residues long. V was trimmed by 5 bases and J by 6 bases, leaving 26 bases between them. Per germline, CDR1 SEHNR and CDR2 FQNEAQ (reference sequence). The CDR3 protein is CASSPGGGHLRISNEQFF. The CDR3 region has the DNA TGTGCCAGCAGCCCAGGGGGGGGGCACCTCAGAATTTCCAATGAGCAGTTCTTC.

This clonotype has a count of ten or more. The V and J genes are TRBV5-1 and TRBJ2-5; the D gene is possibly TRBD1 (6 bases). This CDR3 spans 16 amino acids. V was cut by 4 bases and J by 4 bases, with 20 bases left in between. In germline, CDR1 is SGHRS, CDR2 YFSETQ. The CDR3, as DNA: TGCGCCAGCAGCCCGGCGCAGGGGCGCTGGGTAGAGACCCAGTACTTC. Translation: CASSPAQGRWVETQYF.

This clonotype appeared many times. This CDR3 is CASSLRLLAKNIQYF. The CDR3 coding sequence is TGTGCCAGCAGTTTGCGCTTACTAGCCAAAAACATTCAGTACTTC. This chain joins TRBV6-2 or TRBV6-3 and TRBJ2-4; D gene uncertain. The CDR3 extends over 15 amino acids. Trimming took off 4 bases at V and 0 bases at J, with 10 bases between the two ends. CDR1 and CDR2 (germline): MNHEY, SVGEGT.

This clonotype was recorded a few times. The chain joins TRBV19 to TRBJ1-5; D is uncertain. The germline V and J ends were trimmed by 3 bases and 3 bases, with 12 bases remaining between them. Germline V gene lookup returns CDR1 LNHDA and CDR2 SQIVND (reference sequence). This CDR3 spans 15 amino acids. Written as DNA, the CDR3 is TGTGCCAGTAGTATTAGCGGATCCCCCAATCAGCCCCAGCATTTT. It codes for CASSISGSPNQPQHF.

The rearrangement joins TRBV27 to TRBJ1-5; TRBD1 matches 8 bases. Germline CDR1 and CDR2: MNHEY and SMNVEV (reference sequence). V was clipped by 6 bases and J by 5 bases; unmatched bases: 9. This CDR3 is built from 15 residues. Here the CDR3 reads CASRSMDRADQPQHF. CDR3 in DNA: TGTGCCAGCAGGTCTATGGACAGGGCGGATCAGCCCCAGCATTTT.

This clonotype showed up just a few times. DNA of the CDR3: TGCAGTGTCACCAGGGTCTCCTACAATGAGCAGTTCTTC. This gives the protein CSVTRVSYNEQFF. The chain recombines TRBV20-1 with TRBJ2-1; a possible D gene is TRBD1 (5 bases). The CDR3 contains 13 residues. Trimming removed 7 bases at V and 0 bases at J, with 10 bases between. Germline V gene sequence: CDR1 DFQATT, CDR2 SNEGSKA (reference sequence).

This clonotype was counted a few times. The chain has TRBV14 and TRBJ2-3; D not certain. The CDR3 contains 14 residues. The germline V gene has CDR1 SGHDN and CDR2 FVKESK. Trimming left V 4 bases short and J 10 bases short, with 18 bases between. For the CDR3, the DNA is TGTGCCAGCAGCCCCCTGCGCCTCGGAGAAGCGCAGTATTTT. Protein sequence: CASSPLRLGEAQYF.

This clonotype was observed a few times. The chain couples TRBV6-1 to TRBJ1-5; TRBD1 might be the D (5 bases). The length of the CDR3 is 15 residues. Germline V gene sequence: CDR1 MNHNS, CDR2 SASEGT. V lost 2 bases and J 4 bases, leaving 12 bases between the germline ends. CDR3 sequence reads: CASSEFGAVNQPQHF. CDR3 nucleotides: TGTGCCAGCAGTGAATTCGGGGCAGTTAATCAGCCCCAGCATTTT.

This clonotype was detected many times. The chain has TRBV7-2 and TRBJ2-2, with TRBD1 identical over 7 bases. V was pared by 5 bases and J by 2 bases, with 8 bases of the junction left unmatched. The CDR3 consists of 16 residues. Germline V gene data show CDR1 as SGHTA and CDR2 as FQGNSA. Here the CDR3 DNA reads TGTGCCAGCAGCGCCCAGACAGGGACCAACACCGGGGAGCTGTTTTTT. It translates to CASSAQTGTNTGELFF.

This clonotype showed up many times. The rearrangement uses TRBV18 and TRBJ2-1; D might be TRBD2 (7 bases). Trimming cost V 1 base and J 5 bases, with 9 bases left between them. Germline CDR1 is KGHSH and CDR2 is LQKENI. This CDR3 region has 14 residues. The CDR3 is CASSPLGGHNEQFF. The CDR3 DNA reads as TGTGCCAGCTCACCACTCGGGGGGCACAATGAGCAGTTCTTC.